The next 9 T cell receptor beta chains were all read from a single sample in a study of cytomegalovirus exposure and HLA in healthy donors. It was with 60 Vbeta and 13 Jbeta primers that the PCR ran. The protocol was immunoSEQ multiplex PCR, while the TCRdb copy is restricted to in-frame clones and leaves out a portion. The data contain about 150,000 clones, roughly three quarters of them singletons. The source material was PBMCs. Receptors were obtained from a man aged 25 to 40 in good health and CMV-seronegative.

This clone turned up a few times. The chain carries TRBV7-3 and TRBJ2-7; 12 positions agree with TRBD2. Germline CDR1 and CDR2: SGHTA and FQGTGA. V was pared by 4 bases and J by 3 bases, with 7 bases of the junction left unmatched. The CDR3 totals 16 residues. The CDR3 bases are TGTGCCAGCAGCTCCTCCGGACTAGCGGGAAACTACGAGCAGTACTTC. As protein: CASSSSGLAGNYEQYF. Combining the CDR3 with reference TRBV7-3 and TRBJ2-7 gives the whole variable domain GAGVSQTPSNKVTEKGKYVELRCDPISGHTALYWYRQSLGQGPEFLIYFQGTGAADDSGLPNDRFFAVRPEGSVSTLKIQRTERGDSAVYLCASSSSGLAGNYEQYFGPGTRLTVT.

This clone showed up just a few times. The chain is built from TRBV5-1 and TRBJ1-1; 7 bases agree with TRBD1. Germline V gene sequence: CDR1 SGHRS, CDR2 YFSETQ. J lost 0 bases, V lost 4 bases, and 3 bases had no gene match. This CDR3 spans 14 amino acids. CDR3 DNA sequence: TGCGCCAGCAGCATACAGGGGATGAACACTGAAGCTTTCTTT. This sequence encodes CASSIQGMNTEAFF.

The count of this clone is one. The conserved phenylalanine or tryptophan is not found at the CDR3 terminus, so this likely reflects a read error. The limits of the CDR3 on the DNA are not certain, so only TCRdb's listed CDR3 is given. The V call is TRBV2, the J call TRBJ1-2. Germline assignment: CDR1 SNHLY and CDR2 FYNNEI. 14 amino acids form the CDR3, both terminal residues included. CDR3: CASKEVTMATPRFI.

The gene calls are TRBV27 and TRBJ2-1; TRBD2 is a possible D gene (5 bases). The CDR3 is 16 amino acids. Trimming pared 6 bases from V and 2 bases from J, leaving 17 bases between. Germline CDR1 MNHEY, CDR2 SMNVEV (reference sequence). The CDR3, as DNA: TGTGCCAGCAGGTCCCCTACTAGTTCCGCCTACAATGAGCAGTTCTTC. It yields the protein CASRSPTSSAYNEQFF.

The chain is built from TRBV5-1 and TRBJ2-5, with D possibly TRBD1 on 7 matching bases. This CDR3 has 15 amino acids. Per germline, CDR1 SGHRS and CDR2 YFSETQ. V lost 3 bases and J lost 0, with 12 bases in between. The CDR3 is CASSSQGRYQETQYF. In DNA form, the CDR3 reads TGCGCCAGCAGCTCACAGGGGAGGTACCAAGAGACCCAGTACTTC. The full variable domain, with the rest looked up from reference TRBV5-1 and TRBJ2-5, is KAGVTQTPRYLIKTRGQQVTLSCSPISGHRSVSWYQQTPGQGLQFLFEYFSETQRNKGNFPGRFSGRQFSNSRSEMNVSTLELGDSALYLCASSSQGRYQETQYFGPGTRLLVL.

The rearrangement links TRBV7-9 to TRBJ2-3; D unclear. The V gene's germline CDR1 is SEHNR and CDR2 FQNEAQ (reference sequence). V gave up 5 bases and J gave up 0 bases, with 6 bases separating them. The CDR3 sequence is 13 residues long. CDR3 in amino acids: CASSATSTDTQYF. CDR3 nucleotides: TGTGCCAGCAGCGCAACTAGCACAGATACGCAGTATTTT.

This rearrangement joins TRBV7-2 to TRBJ2-7, with D possibly being TRBD1 (5 bases). Looked up from germline, CDR1 is SGHTA and CDR2 is FQGNSA. The V gene lost 1 base and the J gene lost 5 bases, with 9 bases spanning the gap. CDR3 length: 13 residues. CDR3 amino acids: CASSLVRANEQYF. In nucleotides, the CDR3 is TGTGCCAGCAGCTTAGTCAGGGCCAACGAGCAGTACTTC.

This clone came up a few times. The J gene is TRBJ2-7, the V gene TRBV7-2; 10 nucleotides align to TRBD1. V dropped 4 bases and J dropped 6; count of bases not matched to a gene: 9. Per the germline V gene, CDR1 is SGHTA and CDR2 is FQGNSA. The CDR3 totals 15 residues. The DNA for the CDR3 is TGTGCCAGCAGCTCACAAACGGGACAGGGGTCCGAGCAGTACTTC. Translated, it gives CASSSQTGQGSEQYF.

The rearrangement links TRBV4-2 to TRBJ1-1; 8 positions match TRBD1. CDR1 and CDR2 (germline): LGHNA, YNFKEQ. After removal of 4 bases from V and 0 bases from J, the junction contained 1 base not matched to a gene. The CDR3 contains 14 residues. This CDR3 reads CASSPDRVNTEAFF. Written as DNA, the CDR3 is TGTGCCAGCAGCCCGGACAGGGTGAACACTGAAGCTTTCTTT.